These 24 T cell receptor beta chains originate from one sample sequenced in a study of T-cell memory formation after mild COVID-19. TCRdb ran MiXCR on the 5' RACE reads and lists one entry per CDR3 protein. The sample consists of about 190,000 distinct CDR3 sequences, about a sixth of them appearing once. Material: PBMCs or a T cell subset sorted from them (not recorded which). The source of these receptors is an adult woman who had mild COVID-19 (a few samples of this study predate the infection). Cell type and time point are not known.

This clonotype was detected a few times. This rearrangement joins TRBV5-1 to TRBJ2-7, with TRBD1 as a possible D gene (5 bases). Trimming removed 0 bases from V and 7 bases from J, with 14 bases in between. The CDR3 has 14 residues. Germline values: CDR1 SGHRS, CDR2 YFSETQ. The CDR3 sequence: CASSLEAPGLEQYF. Written as DNA, the CDR3 is TGCGCCAGCAGCTTGGAGGCCCCAGGGCTGGAGCAGTACTTC.

The CDR3 DNA reads TGTGCCAGCAGCTTCGGGGGCAGGGAGGTTACTGAAGCTTTCTTT. Its protein is CASSFGGREVTEAFF. The genes are TRBV7-2 and TRBJ1-1; maybe TRBD1 (6 bases). Trimming removed 3 bases from V and 5 bases from J, with 16 bases in between. Per germline, CDR1 SGHTA and CDR2 FQGNSA. The CDR3 spans 15 residues.

The rearrangement uses TRBV20-1 and TRBJ1-5; D perhaps matches TRBD1 (6 bases). Deletions cut 3 bases from V and 5 bases from J, with 14 bases between. This CDR3 spans 14 amino acids. Germline V lookup: CDR1 DFQATT, CDR2 SNEGSKA (reference sequence). The CDR3 reads CSARRRAGDQPQHF. The CDR3 DNA sequence: TGCAGTGCTAGGCGAAGGGCAGGGGATCAGCCCCAGCATTTT.

The chain joins TRBV3-1 to TRBJ1-2; 7 bases map to TRBD1. CDR1 LGHDT and CDR2 YNNKEL come from the germline V gene (reference sequence). The CDR3 spans 15 residues. The V and J ends lost 1 base and 2 bases, in that order; junction bases with no gene match: 4. The CDR3 region has the DNA TGTGCCAGCAGCCAAGGGACAGGTGCGAACTATGGCTACACCTTC. It translates to CASSQGTGANYGYTF. The whole variable domain, filled in from reference TRBV3-1 and TRBJ1-2, reads DTAVSQTPKYLVTQMGNDKSIKCEQNLGHDTMYWYKQDSKKFLKIMFSYNNKELIINETVPNRFSPKSPDKAHLNLHINSLELGDSAVYFCASSQGTGANYGYTFGSGTRLTVV.

V and J are TRBV9 and TRBJ1-1; 11 positions match TRBD1. Looked up from germline, CDR1 is SGDLS and CDR2 is YYNGEE. The junction had 12 bases not matched to a gene; V was cut back by 4 bases and J by 1 base. The CDR3 is made up of 18 amino acids. CDR3 in DNA: TGTGCCAGCAGCCTAGGGACAGGGGGTGGAACACGGAACACTGAAGCTTTCTTT. Its protein product is CASSLGTGGGTRNTEAFF.

Turning to this clonotype: Relative to the germline gene, one junction end is altered; a read error may explain this. The chain combines TRBV20-1 with TRBJ1-4, with no clear D. Germline V gene lookup returns CDR1 DFQATT and CDR2 SNEGSKA (reference sequence). The CDR3 totals 12 residues. In nucleotides, the CDR3 is TGCAGTGCGCATCCCGTTCGTGGGCCTATGAATTTT. This gives the protein CSAHPVRGPMNF.

V and J are TRBV6-2 or TRBV6-3 and TRBJ2-5; TRBD1 might be the D (6 bases). The V end lost 2 bases, the J end lost 7 bases, and 17 bases lay between the germline ends. The CDR3 has 15 amino acids. Germline CDR1 is MNHEY and CDR2 is SVGEGT. The CDR3 bases are TGTGCCAGCAGTTACCGGAAGGACAGCCTCGGGACCCAGTACTTC. Protein sequence: CASSYRKDSLGTQYF.

The gene calls are TRBV30 and TRBJ1-2, with 9 bases aligning to TRBD1. Looked up from germline, CDR1 is GTSNPN and CDR2 is SVGIG (reference sequence). This CDR3 is built from 13 residues. The junction had 5 bases not matched to a gene; V was cut back by 5 bases and J by 4 bases. The DNA of the CDR3 is TGTGCCTGGCAGGGACAGGGTTTCTATGGCTACACCTTC. Translated, it gives CAWQGQGFYGYTF.

In this sample, this clonotype turned up a few times. The rearrangement links TRBV10-3 to TRBJ2-7; no firm D call. Germline lookup yields CDR1 ENHRY and CDR2 SYGVKD. The CDR3 spans 13 residues. Between the trimmed V and J ends, which lost 5 bases and 0 bases, there was a span of 8 bases. The CDR3 coding sequence is TGTGCCATCAGTTGGGCCGTCTCCTACGAGCAGTACTTC. Its protein is CAISWAVSYEQYF.

The chain combines TRBV18 with TRBJ2-7; the match to TRBD2 covers 12 bases. This CDR3 has 15 amino acids. CDR1 KGHSH and CDR2 LQKENI come from the germline V gene. The V gene end was trimmed by 3 bases and the J gene end by 5 bases; junction bases not matched to a gene: 5. CDR3: CASSPLAGGNDEQYF. CDR3 bases: TGTGCCAGCTCACCTCTAGCGGGAGGGAACGACGAGCAGTACTTC.

This clonotype has only a few counts. This chain connects TRBV11-2 to TRBJ2-5; no definite D call. V lost 1 base and J 3 bases, leaving 6 bases between the germline ends. The CDR3 extends over 13 amino acids. Germline CDR1 and CDR2: SGHAT and FQNNGV. DNA of the CDR3: TGTGCCAGCAGCTTAGGGCTAGAAGAGACCCAGTACTTC. Translated: CASSLGLEETQYF. The complete variable domain, with remaining parts taken from reference TRBV11-2 and TRBJ2-5, reads EAGVAQSPRYKIIEKRQSVAFWCNPISGHATLYWYQQILGQGPKLLIQFQNNGVVDDSQLPKDRFSAERLKGVDSTLKIQPAKLEDSAVYLCASSLGLEETQYFGPGTRLLVL.

This clonotype was observed a few times. The chain recombines TRBV11-1 with TRBJ2-7; TRBD2 aligns across 9 bases. Looked up from germline, CDR1 is SGHAT and CDR2 is FQDESV (reference sequence). The CDR3 is 15 amino acids. Germline trimming cut 6 bases from V and 7 bases from J; bases unmatched to any gene: 13. The CDR3 nucleotides read TGTGCCAGCAGACCCAGGCTAGCGGGAAAGGGGGAGCAGTACTTC. Its translation: CASRPRLAGKGEQYF.

This clonotype has only a few counts. The chain carries TRBV7-2 and TRBJ1-2, with 7 bases fitting TRBD1. The germline V gene has CDR1 SGHTA and CDR2 FQGNSA. This CDR3 spans 14 amino acids. The V and J ends lost 0 bases and 4 bases, in that order; junction bases with no gene match: 2. The CDR3 region is CASSLAPGGYGYTF. In DNA, the CDR3 is TGTGCCAGCAGCTTAGCGCCAGGGGGCTATGGCTACACCTTC.

The chain links TRBV20-1 to TRBJ2-2, with TRBD1 identical over 7 bases. Trimming at V came to 5 bases and at J to 1 base, leaving 7 bases not matched to a gene. The CDR3 loop spans 15 amino acids. The germline CDR1 and CDR2 sequences are DFQATT and SNEGSKA (reference sequence). CDR3 sequence: CSASTGNGNTGELFF. The CDR3 region has the DNA TGCAGTGCTTCGACAGGGAACGGGAACACCGGGGAGCTGTTTTTT.

This clonotype was seen more than once but under ten times. CDR3 nucleotide sequence: TGCGCCAGCAGCCCGCGTACAGGGGGTTTCACAGATACGCAGTATTTT. Its protein is CASSPRTGGFTDTQYF. The chain employs TRBV4-1 and TRBJ2-3; 8 nucleotides align to TRBD1. Germline V gene lookup returns CDR1 MGHRA and CDR2 YSYEKL. The CDR3 sequence is 16 residues long. Trimming cost V 4 bases and J 2 bases; bases outside gene matches: 8.

This chain connects TRBV9 to TRBJ1-1; D may be TRBD1 (5 bases). The CDR3 is 14 residues long. Deletions cut 0 bases from V and 0 bases from J, with 6 bases between. Per the germline V gene, CDR1 is SGDLS and CDR2 is YYNGEE. The DNA of the CDR3 is TGTGCCAGCAGCGTAGACAGGATGAACACTGAAGCTTTCTTT. Translation gives CASSVDRMNTEAFF.

The J gene is TRBJ2-5, the V gene TRBV7-2, with 8 bases aligning to TRBD1. The CDR3 extends over 13 amino acids. Trimming removed 6 bases from V and 5 bases from J; junction bases left unmatched: 5. From germline, CDR1 is SGHTA and CDR2 FQGNSA. The CDR3 DNA reads TGTGCCAGCAGTCAGGGGGCGAGGGAGACCCAGTACTTC. It codes for CASSQGARETQYF.

V is TRBV7-2 and J is TRBJ2-7; D gene unclear. Germline V gene lookup returns CDR1 SGHTA and CDR2 FQGNSA. The germline V and J ends were trimmed by 5 bases and 0 bases, with 11 bases remaining between them. This CDR3 spans 14 amino acids. CDR3 residues: CASSPLRSSYEQYF. DNA of the CDR3: TGTGCCAGCAGCCCGCTGAGGAGCTCCTACGAGCAGTACTTC.

The chain combines TRBV4-1 with TRBJ2-5, with TRBD1 matching 10 bases. Germline-derived CDR1 and CDR2 are MGHRA and YSYEKL. V dropped 2 bases and J dropped 2; count of bases not matched to a gene: 2. The CDR3 is 15 residues long. CDR3 residues: CASSQPDRGQETQYF. The CDR3 coding sequence is TGCGCCAGCAGCCAACCGGACAGGGGGCAAGAGACCCAGTACTTC.

This clonotype was picked up a small number of times. J is TRBJ2-5 and V is TRBV11-1, with D unclear. The germline V gene has CDR1 SGHAT and CDR2 FQDESV (reference sequence). This CDR3 contains 16 residues. V was clipped by 1 base and J by 2 bases, with 14 bases between them. The CDR3 protein is CASSLGDWAEQETQYF. The CDR3 DNA follows: TGTGCCAGCAGCTTAGGGGATTGGGCGGAACAAGAGACCCAGTACTTC.

This clonotype appeared a few times. The chain carries TRBV20-1 and TRBJ2-3, with unresolved D. This CDR3 comprises 16 residues. CDR1 and CDR2 (germline): DFQATT, SNEGSKA (reference sequence). V was pared by 0 bases and J by 4 bases, with 17 bases between. The CDR3 nucleotides read TGCAGTGCTAGAGACGTCTCATTGGGGATCTCAGATACGCAGTATTTT. Protein: CSARDVSLGISDTQYF.

The chain employs TRBV30 and TRBJ1-1; D unclear. The germline V gene has CDR1 GTSNPN and CDR2 SVGIG (reference sequence). The CDR3 is 12 amino acids. Trimming cost V 8 bases and J 11 bases, with 21 bases left between them. The CDR3: CATSPGFGGAFF. For the CDR3, the DNA is TGTGCCACTTCACCGGGGTTTGGTGGGGCTTTCTTT.

This clonotype was observed many times. The chain joins TRBV5-5 to TRBJ1-4; no firm D call. The ends were cut back, 5 bases at V and 0 bases at J, with 23 bases in the middle. This CDR3 is 19 amino acids long. Looked up from germline, CDR1 is SGHKS and CDR2 is YYEKEE (reference sequence). CDR3 sequence reads: CASSSRPSAVWATNEKLFF. CDR3 bases: TGTGCCAGCAGTTCTAGACCGTCGGCAGTCTGGGCAACTAATGAAAAACTGTTTTTT.

This clonotype has more than one count but fewer than ten. The chain couples TRBV20-1 to TRBJ2-5; no firm D call. Germline lookup yields CDR1 DFQATT and CDR2 SNEGSKA (reference sequence). This CDR3 has 13 amino acids. Deletions cut 3 bases from V and 1 base from J, with 9 bases between. The CDR3 here is CSASTVPQETQYF. The CDR3 nucleotides read TGCAGTGCTAGTACGGTTCCCCAAGAGACCCAGTACTTC.